What follows are 25 T cell receptor beta chains derived from one specimen sequenced in a study of OX40 agonist ivuxolimab in advanced cancers. Libraries were made using the immunoSEQ multiplex PCR assay. The immuneACCESS repertoire file appears here via TCRdb, limited to in-frame rearrangements. These files lack a portion of the clones; in checked studies, under half of the deficit traces to unresolved V genes, and the cause of the others is not known. The sample table records roughly 81,000 clones; roughly 88% of these occur just once. The ten largest clones add up to around 5.5% of the sample. Material: CD4+ or CD8+ T cells sorted from blood, obtained in a trial of the OX40 agonist ivuxolimab. The source of these receptors is an adult with an advanced solid tumor such as melanoma, head and neck, liver or kidney cancer.

J is TRBJ2-7 and V is TRBV7-2, with 7 bases aligning to TRBD2. The V and J ends lost 6 bases and 2 bases, in that order; junction bases with no gene match: 10. CDR1 is SGHTA, CDR2 FQGNSA, per germline. This CDR3 spans 15 amino acids. CDR3 sequence reads: CASREFSGPTYEQYF. The CDR3 nucleotides are TGTGCCAGCAGAGAGTTTAGCGGGCCGACCTACGAGCAGTACTTC.

The V gene is TRBV29-1, the J gene TRBJ2-2, with 7 bases that match TRBD2. The trim removed 4 bases at V and 6 bases at J, leaving 8 bases unmatched. The CDR3 contains 14 residues. Germline assignment: CDR1 SQVTM and CDR2 ANQGSEA. This chain's CDR3 is CSVAGLGYPGELFF. CDR3 nucleotide sequence: TGCAGCGTTGCTGGACTAGGGTATCCCGGGGAGCTGTTTTTT.

V gene TRBV6-6 combines with J gene TRBJ2-7; either TRBD1 or TRBD2 may supply D (5 bases each). The CDR3 has 14 amino acids. Germline-derived CDR1 and CDR2 are MNHNY and SVGAGI (reference sequence). Trimming shortened V by 7 bases and J by 4 bases, and 17 bases separated the two germline ends. The CDR3 DNA sequence: TGTGCCAGCATCGACGGGCAGGGAGAGTACGAGCAGTACTTC. Protein product: CASIDGQGEYEQYF.

The CDR3 coding sequence is TGTGCCAGCAGCGAGTCGGGAGTGGGTGAGCAGTTCTTC. It specifies CASSESGVGEQFF. This chain connects TRBV9 to TRBJ2-1; perhaps TRBD2 as D (6 bases). Germline CDR1 SGDLS, CDR2 YYNGEE. The CDR3 consists of 13 residues. The V end lost 3 bases, the J end lost 9 bases, and 13 bases lay between the germline ends.

This clone has a handful of counts. The chain has TRBV2 and TRBJ1-2, with D unresolved. The CDR3 loop spans 12 amino acids. Trimming removed 3 bases from V and 4 bases from J, with 6 bases in between. CDR1 and CDR2 (germline): SNHLY, FYNNEI. Here the CDR3 DNA reads TGTGCCAGCAGTGAGTCCTTCTATGGCTACACCTTC. This encodes CASSESFYGYTF.

A remark on this clone: Compared with germline, one end of the junction differs, possibly owing to a read error. For the CDR3, the DNA is TGTGCCAGCAGACCTTTGGGGGGTTACTACGGGCAGTACTTC. Amino acid sequence: CASRPLGGYYGQYF. J is TRBJ2-7 and V is TRBV27; TRBD2 is a possible D gene (6 bases). There are 14 residues in the CDR3. Germline V gene sequence: CDR1 MNHEY, CDR2 SMNVEV (reference sequence).

The chain joins TRBV18 to TRBJ2-2, with 8 positions matching TRBD1. The V and J ends lost 4 bases and 5 bases, in that order; junction bases with no gene match: 6. CDR1 and CDR2 (germline): KGHSH, LQKENI. This CDR3 has 15 amino acids. The CDR3 reads CASSQGQGYTGELFF. CDR3 bases: TGTGCCAGCTCACAAGGACAGGGCTATACCGGGGAGCTGTTTTTT. The variable domain in full, completed from reference TRBV18 and TRBJ2-2, reads NAGVMQNPRHLVRRRGQEARLRCSPMKGHSHVYWYRQLPEEGLKFMVYLQKENIIDESGMPKERFSAEFPKEGPSILRIQQVVRGDSAAYFCASSQGQGYTGELFFGEGSRLTVL.

This chain uses TRBV5-6 with TRBJ1-2, with TRBD1 matching over 7 bases. Losses at the gene ends were 6 bases for V and 5 bases for J; bases not matched to a gene: 7. CDR1 and CDR2 (germline): SGHDT, YYEEEE. This CDR3 region has 13 residues. CDR3 DNA: TGTGCCAGCACGGACAGGTCCGGATATGGCTACACCTTC. Its translation: CASTDRSGYGYTF. Variable domain in full (rest from reference TRBV5-6 and TRBJ1-2): DAGVTQSPTHLIKTRGQQVTLRCSPKSGHDTVSWYQQALGQGPQFIFQYYEEEERQRGNFPDRFSGHQFPNYSSELNVNALLLGDSALYLCASTDRSGYGYTFGSGTRLTVV.

This clone has only one observation. The rearrangement joins TRBV7-8 to TRBJ1-1, with a weak D call TRBD1 (5 bases). Trimming cost V 6 bases and J 1 base, with 6 bases left between them. This CDR3 is 12 amino acids long. Germline V gene data show CDR1 as SGHVS and CDR2 as FQNEAQ. CDR3 bases: TGTGCCAGCAGAGGGACGAACACTGAAGCTTTCTTT. Its protein product is CASRGTNTEAFF.

The genes are TRBV6-6 and TRBJ2-5; D possibly corresponds to TRBD2 (5 bases). Germline-derived CDR1 and CDR2 are MNHNY and SVGAGI (reference sequence). V lost 6 bases to trimming and J lost 5 bases, with 13 bases between them. This CDR3 region has 13 residues. CDR3 in amino acids: CASRGASGETQYF. In DNA, the CDR3 is TGTGCCAGCAGAGGTGCCTCGGGGGAGACCCAGTACTTC.

CDR3 loop: CASSLEVTSGRARETQYF. For the CDR3, the DNA is TGTGCCAGCAGCTTAGAGGTTACTAGCGGGAGGGCCCGTGAGACCCAGTACTTC. The chain carries TRBV7-8 and TRBJ2-5; 13 nucleotides line up with TRBD2. Germline values: CDR1 SGHVS, CDR2 FQNEAQ. The CDR3 has 18 residues. J gave up 5 bases and V 1 base, and 10 bases lay outside the gene matches.

This clone came up once. The gene calls are TRBV4-1 and TRBJ1-3; the match to TRBD1 covers 7 bases. The CDR3 extends over 16 amino acids. Germline lookup yields CDR1 MGHRA and CDR2 YSYEKL. Germline trimming cut 3 bases from V and 0 bases from J; bases unmatched to any gene: 5. CDR3 sequence reads: CASSHGGQSSGNTIYF. CDR3 sequence (DNA): TGCGCCAGCAGCCATGGGGGACAGAGCTCTGGAAACACCATATATTTT.

V usage is TRBV19 and J usage is TRBJ2-3; D ambiguous. This CDR3 has 13 amino acids. Germline V CDR1 and CDR2: LNHDA, SQIVND (reference sequence). With 8 bases removed from V and 2 bases from J, the gap between germline ends came to 11 bases. The CDR3 protein is CASCSAHTDTQYF. The CDR3 DNA sequence: TGTGCCAGTTGTTCAGCTCACACAGATACGCAGTATTTT.

The chain couples TRBV6-5 to TRBJ1-1; 9 nucleotides agree with TRBD1. This CDR3 is 13 amino acids long. Germline assignment: CDR1 MNHEY and CDR2 SVGAGI. Trimming removed 11 bases from V and 4 bases from J; junction bases left unmatched: 8. The CDR3 region has the DNA TGTGCCGGGTGGGACAGGGCGGGCACTGAAGCTTTCTTT. Its protein is CAGWDRAGTEAFF.

The chain has TRBV27 and TRBJ1-1; TRBD1 agrees at 10 bases. This CDR3 spans 15 amino acids. V lost 2 bases and J lost 5; bases outside the gene matches: 5. CDR1 and CDR2 (germline): MNHEY, SMNVEV (reference sequence). The CDR3: CASSLDRGRATEAFF. The DNA for the CDR3 is TGTGCCAGCAGTTTAGACAGGGGGCGCGCAACTGAAGCTTTCTTT.

The gene calls are TRBV11-2 and TRBJ2-1, with unresolved D. Per the germline V gene, CDR1 is SGHAT and CDR2 is FQNNGV. The CDR3 covers 15 residues. Trimming cost V 1 base and J 3 bases, with 10 bases left between them. The CDR3: CASSLGSTDYNEQFF. DNA for the CDR3: TGTGCCAGCAGCTTAGGGTCCACAGACTACAATGAGCAGTTCTTC.

The genes are TRBV10-2 and TRBJ2-7; TRBD2 might be the D (6 bases). V was trimmed by 3 bases and J by 3 bases, leaving 9 bases between them. There are 13 residues in the CDR3. CDR1 is WSHSY and CDR2 is SAAADI in the germline V gene. CDR3 amino acids: CASSDEGGYEQYF. DNA for the CDR3: TGCGCCAGCAGTGACGAGGGAGGCTACGAGCAGTACTTC.

The CDR3 DNA reads TGCGCCAGCAGCCAAGAGGAGGGGAGCAATCAGCCCCAGCATTTT. Protein: CASSQEEGSNQPQHF. The chain is built from TRBV4-3 and TRBJ1-5, with a tentative D call TRBD1 (5 bases). Trimming removed 0 bases from V and 1 base from J, with 7 bases in between. This CDR3 region has 15 residues. Germline-derived CDR1 and CDR2 are LGHNA and YSLEER.

The J gene is TRBJ1-2, the V gene TRBV10-3, with 8 bases identical to TRBD1. Germline V gives CDR1 ENHRY, CDR2 SYGVKD. The CDR3 covers 14 residues. V shed 5 bases, J shed 2 bases, and the junction held 4 bases outside the gene matches. CDR3 region: CAISLDRENYGYTF. CDR3 DNA: TGTGCCATCAGTTTGGACAGGGAGAACTATGGCTACACCTTC.

This chain links TRBV15 with TRBJ2-5; D is uncertain. V was cut by 9 bases and J by 1 base, with 12 bases left in between. The germline V gene has CDR1 LNHNV and CDR2 YYDKDF (reference sequence). The length of the CDR3 is 13 residues. The DNA of the CDR3 is TGTGCCACTACCCTGGGCAGCCAAGAGACCCAGTACTTC. Translating it yields CATTLGSQETQYF.

The rearrangement links TRBV19 to TRBJ1-5; D not certain. This CDR3 region has 16 residues. CDR1 LNHDA and CDR2 SQIVND come from the germline V gene (reference sequence). Trimming stripped 9 bases from V and 0 bases from J, with 18 bases between. In nucleotides, the CDR3 is TGTGCCAGCCCCTGTTACACAATTTATAGCAATCAGCCCCAGCATTTT. Residues: CASPCYTIYSNQPQHF.

The chain carries TRBV5-1 and TRBJ1-1, with D possibly being TRBD1 (6 bases). This CDR3 is 14 amino acids long. Deletions cut 5 bases from V and 7 bases from J, with 18 bases between. Germline CDR1 and CDR2: SGHRS and YFSETQ. CDR3 region: CASRPTAGGIEAFF. The CDR3 region has the DNA TGCGCCAGCAGACCCACGGCGGGGGGCATTGAAGCTTTCTTT.

The genes are TRBV7-8 and TRBJ2-7, with 10 bases that match TRBD1. CDR1 and CDR2 from the germline V gene are SGHVS and FQNEAQ. The CDR3 loop spans 18 amino acids. V shed 5 bases, J shed 4 bases, and the junction held 17 bases outside the gene matches. CDR3 protein: CASSLSPSGGTGDYEQYF. CDR3 nucleotide sequence: TGTGCCAGCAGCCTATCCCCAAGTGGAGGGACAGGGGATTACGAGCAGTACTTC.

The V call is TRBV5-1, the J call TRBJ2-7, with 7 bases aligning to TRBD1. Germline CDR1 is SGHRS and CDR2 is YFSETQ. Trimming cost V 4 bases and J 7 bases; bases outside gene matches: 17. This CDR3 region has 16 residues. In DNA, the CDR3 is TGCGCCAGCAGCGGGACGAGACAGGGCATACTTCTAGAGCAGTACTTC. Its protein product is CASSGTRQGILLEQYF.

The chain joins TRBV29-1 to TRBJ2-5, with a possible D match to TRBD2 (6 bases). Germline lookup yields CDR1 SQVTM and CDR2 ANQGSEA. V dropped 8 bases and J dropped 5 bases, with 21 bases sitting between them. The CDR3 is made up of 14 amino acids. The DNA of the CDR3 is TGCAGCATCCGATCTGGGACTCTTGGGGAGACCCAGTACTTC. It translates to CSIRSGTLGETQYF.